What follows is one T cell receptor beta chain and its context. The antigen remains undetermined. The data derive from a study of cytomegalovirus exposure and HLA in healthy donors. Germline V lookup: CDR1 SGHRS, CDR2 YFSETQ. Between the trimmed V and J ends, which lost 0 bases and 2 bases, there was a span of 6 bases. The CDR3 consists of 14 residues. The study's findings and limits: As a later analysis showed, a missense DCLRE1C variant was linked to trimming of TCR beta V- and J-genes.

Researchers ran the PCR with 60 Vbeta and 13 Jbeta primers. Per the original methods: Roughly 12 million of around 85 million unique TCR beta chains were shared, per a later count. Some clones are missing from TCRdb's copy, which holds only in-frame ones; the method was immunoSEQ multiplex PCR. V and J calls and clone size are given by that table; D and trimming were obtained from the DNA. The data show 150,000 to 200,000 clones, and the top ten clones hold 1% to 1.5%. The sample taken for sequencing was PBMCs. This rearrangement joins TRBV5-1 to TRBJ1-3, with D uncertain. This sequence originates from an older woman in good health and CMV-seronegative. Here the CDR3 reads CASSLAGTGNTIYF. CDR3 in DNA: TGCGCCAGCAGCTTGGCCGGGACTGGAAACACCATATATTTT.